The 14 T cell receptor beta chains given below trace back to one sample, sequenced in a study of blood T cell repertoires in COVID-19. Libraries were prepared by immunoSEQ multiplex PCR; TCRdb keeps only in-frame clonotypes and omits some of them. The sample has some 230,000 clones; 82% are singletons. The sequenced material came from peripheral blood. Receptor source: a woman aged 80 or over with COVID-19, enrolled during active disease.

For this clone: The same CDR3 can be traced to other DNA sequences in this sample. This chain uses TRBV5-1 with TRBJ1-1; weak D call: TRBD1 (5 bases). The CDR3 has 14 residues. V lost 4 bases to trimming and J lost 1 base, with 11 bases between them. CDR1 is SGHRS and CDR2 is YFSETQ in the germline V gene. The DNA of the CDR3 is TGCGCCAGCAGCCCGCAGGGAGGGAACACTGAAGCTTTCTTT. Translated, it gives CASSPQGGNTEAFF.

The rearrangement links TRBV5-1 to TRBJ1-1; 7 positions match TRBD1. The CDR3 is 14 residues long. Germline V gives CDR1 SGHRS, CDR2 YFSETQ. V dropped 4 bases and J dropped 1; count of bases not matched to a gene: 4. CDR3 in DNA: TGCGCCAGCAGCATGGGGACAGCGAACACTGAAGCTTTCTTT. This encodes CASSMGTANTEAFF. Full variable domain (rest looked up from reference TRBV5-1 and TRBJ1-1): KAGVTQTPRYLIKTRGQQVTLSCSPISGHRSVSWYQQTPGQGLQFLFEYFSETQRNKGNFPGRFSGRQFSNSRSEMNVSTLELGDSALYLCASSMGTANTEAFFGQGTRLTVV.

The chain combines TRBV19 with TRBJ1-5; D gene ambiguous. Per germline, CDR1 LNHDA and CDR2 SQIVND (reference sequence). Trimming removed 0 bases at V and 2 bases at J, with 11 bases between. The CDR3 contains 16 residues. CDR3 DNA sequence: TGTGCCAGTAGTATAGAAGGAGGTTGGGGCAATCAGCCCCAGCATTTT. It specifies CASSIEGGWGNQPQHF.

The rearrangement uses TRBV5-4 and TRBJ1-1; no firm D call. V shed 5 bases and J shed 1 base, with 12 bases lying between them. CDR1 SGHNT and CDR2 YYREEE come from the germline V gene (reference sequence). The CDR3 runs to 14 residues. The chain's CDR3 is CASRRTTGNTEAFF. The CDR3 nucleotides are TGTGCCAGCAGACGAACTACTGGGAACACTGAAGCTTTCTTT.

This chain joins TRBV11-3 and TRBJ2-1, with TRBD2 matching 16 bases. The CDR3 has 16 amino acids. V shed 5 bases and J 6 bases; nucleotides not matched to a gene: 4. CDR1 and CDR2 (germline): SGHNT, YENEEA. As DNA, the CDR3 is TGTGCCAGCAGCCCGGGACTAGCGGGGGGGCTCAATGAGCAGTTCTTC. This encodes CASSPGLAGGLNEQFF. The variable domain in full, with the rest retrieved from reference TRBV11-3 and TRBJ2-1, is EAGVVQSPRYKIIEKKQPVAFWCNPISGHNTLYWYLQNLGQGPELLIRYENEEAVDDSQLPKDRFSAERLKGVDSTLKIQPAELGDSAVYLCASSPGLAGGLNEQFFGPGTRLTVL.

This chain links TRBV3-1 (or the pseudogene TRBV3-2) with TRBJ1-1; 8 nucleotides agree with TRBD1. The CDR3 has 14 amino acids. Trimming took 1 base from V and 7 from J; bases not matched to a gene: 5. Germline V gene lookup returns CDR1 LGHDT and CDR2 YNNKEL (reference sequence). CDR3 in amino acids: CASSQVQGEVEAFF. CDR3 nucleotides: TGTGCCAGCAGCCAAGTACAGGGGGAGGTTGAAGCTTTCTTT.

This clone was observed at least ten times. Other DNA sequences of this sample code for an identical CDR3. This chain connects TRBV7-9 to TRBJ2-3; 7 nucleotides agree with TRBD2. CDR3 length: 14 amino acids. Unmatched junction bases numbered 4, after V lost 5 bases and J lost 2 bases. The germline CDR1 and CDR2 sequences are SEHNR and FQNEAQ (reference sequence). The CDR3 protein is CASSRERDTDTQYF. The CDR3 region has the DNA TGTGCCAGCAGCAGAGAGCGGGACACAGATACGCAGTATTTT.

A single count supports this clone. The V and J genes are TRBV9 and TRBJ2-3, with D perhaps matching TRBD2 (7 bases). The CDR3 totals 14 residues. V lost 6 bases to trimming and J lost 0 bases, with 11 bases between them. Per the germline V gene, CDR1 is SGDLS and CDR2 is YYNGEE. The CDR3 DNA reads as TGTGCCAGCACCGAGGGGGGGAGCACAGATACGCAGTATTTT. The encoded protein is CASTEGGSTDTQYF.

V is TRBV4-2 and J is TRBJ2-1; possibly TRBD1 for D (5 bases). V lost 6 bases and J lost 7, with 19 bases in between. The CDR3 contains 15 residues. Germline V gene lookup returns CDR1 LGHNA and CDR2 YNFKEQ. CDR3 in amino acids: CASRGLSGRQNEQFF. The CDR3 nucleotides are TGTGCCAGCAGGGGCCTCTCGGGCCGACAGAATGAGCAGTTCTTC.

This clone was observed a single time. The chain carries TRBV7-2 and TRBJ1-3, with a possible D match to TRBD1 (5 bases). The V and J ends lost 3 bases and 11 bases respectively, with 17 bases between them. Germline V gene lookup returns CDR1 SGHTA and CDR2 FQGNSA. The CDR3 consists of 14 residues. DNA for the CDR3: TGTGCCAGCAGCTTCAACGGGGAGGGGCGATCCATATATTTT. It specifies CASSFNGEGRSIYF.

This sequence joins TRBV2 and TRBJ2-2; a weak D match, TRBD2 (8 bases). Per the germline V gene, CDR1 is SNHLY and CDR2 is FYNNEI. The CDR3 covers 15 residues. The V and J ends lost 6 bases and 4 bases respectively, with 15 bases between them. The CDR3 nucleotides are TGTGCCAGCAGAGGGGGCGGGAGGAGCACCGGGGAGCTGTTTTTT. As protein: CASRGGGRSTGELFF.

This chain links TRBV5-1 with TRBJ2-3; TRBD1 matches 7 bases. V dropped 4 bases and J dropped 2; count of bases not matched to a gene: 7. Germline V lookup: CDR1 SGHRS, CDR2 YFSETQ. The CDR3 contains 15 residues. The DNA of the CDR3 is TGCGCCAGCAGCCTAGGGGACAGATCCACAGATACGCAGTATTTT. It translates to CASSLGDRSTDTQYF.

V is TRBV6-5 and J is TRBJ2-5, with D tentatively TRBD2 (5 bases). CDR3 length: 15 residues. The germline V and J ends were trimmed by 7 bases and 4 bases, with 19 bases remaining between them. The V gene's germline CDR1 is MNHEY and CDR2 SVGAGI. Written as DNA, the CDR3 is TGTGCCAGCACCGACCGTGGAGGTATTCGAGAGACCCAGTACTTC. Translated: CASTDRGGIRETQYF.

The rearrangement uses TRBV28 and TRBJ1-4; possibly TRBD1 for D (6 bases). Germline CDR1 and CDR2: MDHEN and SYDVKM. The CDR3 spans 16 residues. The germline V and J ends were trimmed by 4 bases and 6 bases, with 18 bases remaining between them. This CDR3 reads CASSSILQGSYEKLFF. For the CDR3, the DNA is TGTGCCAGCAGTTCCATCTTACAGGGTTCATATGAAAAACTGTTTTTT.